A selection of T cell receptor beta chains follows, all from one sample in a study. TCRdb recomputed calls from the 5' RACE reads with MiXCR, one row per CDR3 protein. The table shows roughly 54,000 distinct CDR3 sequences, with approximately 17% occurring only once. Sequenced sample: naive CD4+ T cells sorted from blood. The receptor source for this set is a female donor with breast cancer. Each CDR3 is given with its conserved first and last residue. The D gene is left open where the match is weak. The size field is filled for only some rows; it gives once, few, many or a size class.

>.|TRBV29-1|TRBD1|TRBJ2-7
TGCAGCGGAACCGGGACAGGGGGCGAGCAGTACTTC
CSGTGTGGEQYF
>.|TRBV5-1|.|TRBJ2-3
TGCGCCAGCAGCGGAACAGGACATAGCACAGATACGCGGTATTTT
CASSGTGHSTDTRYF
>medium-sized|TRBV20-1|.|TRBJ1-2
TGCAGTGCTAGTGAGCCCGCTAACTATGGCTACACCTTC
CSASEPANYGYTF
>few|TRBV5-1|TRBD1|TRBJ2-7
TGCGCCAGCAGCTCACTAGAACAGACAGGGGAGCCCTACGAGCAGTACTTC
CASSSLEQTGEPYEQYF
>many|TRBV6-1|.|TRBJ1-2
TGTGCCAGCAGTGTACAGACAGGAGGCTACACCTTC
CASSVQTGGYTF
>many|TRBV29-1|.|TRBJ2-5
TGCAGCGTTCAGACCTACCAAGAGACCCAGTACTTC
CSVQTYQETQYF
>.|TRBV5-5|TRBD1|TRBJ1-1
TGTGCCAGCAGCACCCGACAGGGTATGAACACTGAAGCTTTCTTT
CASSTRQGMNTEAFF
>.|TRBV18|TRBD1|TRBJ1-6
TGTGCCAGCTCACCGGGACAGGGCCATTCACCCCTCCACTTT
CASSPGQGHSPLHF
>few|TRBV5-1|.|TRBJ2-6
TGCGCCAGCAGAGGGGCTGGGGCCAACGTCCAGACTTTC
CASRGAGANVQTF
>.|TRBV5-1|.|TRBJ1-5
TGCGCCAGCAGGCCGGATGACAATCAGCCCCAGCATTTT
CASRPDDNQPQHF
>few|TRBV12-3/TRBV12-4|TRBD1|TRBJ2-7
TGTGCCAGCAGAAATAGCGGACAGGGGATGTACGAGCAGTACTTC
CASRNSGQGMYEQYF
>many|TRBV5-1|.|TRBJ2-1
TGCGCCAGCAGCTTGGGGGGGCAGGCCGGACGGGAGCAGTTCTTC
CASSLGGQAGREQFF
>.|TRBV18|TRBD1|TRBJ1-5
TGTGCCAGCTCACGGGACAGGGTAAACGATCAGCCCCAGCATTTT
CASSRDRVNDQPQHF
>.|TRBV20-1|.|TRBJ1-4
TGCAGTGCTAGAGAGAACAGGTGGAGTAATGAAAAACTGTTTTTT
CSARENRWSNEKLFF
>few|TRBV12-3/TRBV12-4|TRBD2|TRBJ2-3
TGTGCCATTGGGGCGGCCGGGGGGACAGATACGCAGTATTTT
CAIGAAGGTDTQYF
>medium-sized|TRBV6-5|.|TRBJ2-7
TGTGCCAGCAGTTATTCCGGGACCCTCTCCTACGAGCAGTACTTC
CASSYSGTLSYEQYF
>few|TRBV7-9|TRBD2|TRBJ2-7
TGTGCCAGCAGCTTAGCGGCCGGGGGCGCGCGGGAGGGCCGTTTCTACGAGCAGTACTTC
CASSLAAGGAREGRFYEQYF
>few|TRBV28|TRBD2|TRBJ2-1
TGTGCCAGCAGTTTAGGGGAGGGGAGAGGATACAATGAGCAGTTCTTC
CASSLGEGRGYNEQFF
>many|TRBV12-3/TRBV12-4|.|TRBJ1-2
TGTGCCAGCAGGACAGCTAATGGGGATGGCTACACCTTC
CASRTANGDGYTF
>many|TRBV27|.|TRBJ1-1
TGTGCCAGCAGGGACCTGAACACTGAAGCTTTCTTT
CASRDLNTEAFF
>many|TRBV27|.|TRBJ1-1
TGTGCCAGCAGTCCTACAGGGTCGGAGGCTTTCTTT
CASSPTGSEAFF
>.|TRBV6-1|.|TRBJ2-2
TGTGCCAGCCTTCCGGGACAACTACTTAACACCGGGGAGCTGTTTTTT
CASLPGQLLNTGELFF
>few|TRBV11-2|.|TRBJ2-1
TGTGCCAGCAGCCCCCCCCGGGATACCTACAATGAGCAGTTCTTC
CASSPPRDTYNEQFF
>.|TRBV5-6|TRBD1|TRBJ1-1
TGTGCCAGCAGCTTGCCCCCCGGACAGGTTTCGAACACTGAAGCTTTCTTT
CASSLPPGQVSNTEAFF
>many|TRBV7-2|.|TRBJ1-2
TGTGCCAGCAGCTTAGTGAGCAATAGTAACTATGGCTACACCTTC
CASSLVSNSNYGYTF
>.|TRBV20-1|.|TRBJ2-1
TGCAGTGCTAGTGTTGAGGCTCTCTTTATGGTAGGGAATGAGCAGTTCTTC
CSASVEALFMVGNEQFF
>.|TRBV11-3|TRBD2|TRBJ2-1
TGTGCCAGCAGCTTAGCACGGGGGGGCCCCGGGACTAGATACAATGAGCAGTTCTTC
CASSLARGGPGTRYNEQFF
>many|TRBV6-5|.|TRBJ2-3
TGTGCCAGCAGTACTTGGACTGACGCTAGCACAGATACGCAGTATTTT
CASSTWTDASTDTQYF
>many|TRBV5-1|.|TRBJ2-7
TGCGCCAGCAGCACCGGATACGGTAAACCCTACGAGCAGTACTTC
CASSTGYGKPYEQYF
>few|TRBV20-1|TRBD2|TRBJ2-1
TGCAGTGCTAGTAGAAGCGGGAGGGCCAACGAGCAGTTCTTC
CSASRSGRANEQFF
>few|TRBV28|.|TRBJ1-5
TGTGCCAGCAGACAACGGAGGATAAATCAGCCCCAGCATTTT
CASRQRRINQPQHF
>.|TRBV5-4|.|TRBJ2-4
TGTGCCAGCAGCTTGTTCGATAAAAACATTCAGTACTTC
CASSLFDKNIQYF
>few|TRBV7-2|TRBD1|TRBJ2-3
TGTGCCAGCAGCCCGCGGGGGACAGGGGGCGCGGCAGATACGCAGTATTTT
CASSPRGTGGAADTQYF
>few|TRBV7-2|.|TRBJ1-3
TGTGCCAGCAACTCGCCCCCTGGAAACACCATATATTTT
CASNSPPGNTIYF